The 26 T cell receptor beta chains below were found in one sample sequenced in a study of OX40 agonist ivuxolimab in advanced cancers. Profiled with immunoSEQ multiplex PCR; TCRdb holds only in-frame clones, not every one. This sample yields about 90,000 clones, of which approximately 91% are seen a single time; more than 0.25% belongs to the top ten. This material consisted of CD4+ or CD8+ T cells sorted from blood, taken in a trial of the OX40 agonist ivuxolimab. The receptors were gathered from an adult with an advanced solid tumor such as melanoma, head and neck, liver or kidney cancer.

The gene calls are TRBV4-2 and TRBJ1-4, with 9 bases aligning to TRBD1. CDR1 is LGHNA, CDR2 YNFKEQ, per germline. Trimming took 2 bases from V and 0 from J; bases not matched to a gene: 7. The CDR3 is 18 amino acids. The DNA for the CDR3 is TGTGCCAGCAGCCAAACACAGGGGGCCCCCTCAACTAATGAAAAACTGTTTTTT. Amino acid sequence: CASSQTQGAPSTNEKLFF.

The chain is built from TRBV7-6 and TRBJ2-5, with a weak D call TRBD1 (6 bases). The V end was cut by 5 bases, the J end by 2 bases, with 15 bases between. This CDR3 comprises 15 residues. The germline CDR1 and CDR2 sequences are SGHVS and FNYEAQ. The DNA of the CDR3 is TGTGCCAGCAGCCTAAGATGGGACATTCAAGAGACCCAGTACTTC. This codes for CASSLRWDIQETQYF.

The genes are TRBV5-1 and TRBJ2-5, with 11 bases aligning to TRBD2. Trimming at V came to 4 bases and at J to 5 bases, leaving 4 bases not matched to a gene. CDR1 is SGHRS and CDR2 is YFSETQ in the germline V gene. CDR3 length equals 14 residues. The CDR3 loop is CASSPGLAVETQYF. The CDR3 DNA sequence: TGCGCCAGCAGCCCGGGACTAGCGGTCGAGACCCAGTACTTC.

The V gene is TRBV6-4, the J gene TRBJ1-1; possibly TRBD1 for D (6 bases). The CDR3 is 17 amino acids. V lost 0 bases and J 3 bases, leaving 17 bases between the germline ends. Per the germline V gene, CDR1 is MRHNA and CDR2 is SNTAGT. The CDR3 loop reads CASSDSGWLTGDTEAFF. Here the CDR3 DNA reads TGTGCCAGCAGTGACTCGGGGTGGCTGACAGGAGACACTGAAGCTTTCTTT.

The V gene is TRBV7-2, the J gene TRBJ2-7, with 14 bases matching TRBD2. Germline assignment: CDR1 SGHTA and CDR2 FQGNSA. The CDR3 is 16 residues long. V gave up 5 bases and J gave up 7 bases; unmatched junction bases: 10. The CDR3 loop is CASSHQTSGRGLEQYF. The CDR3 nucleotides are TGTGCCAGCAGCCACCAGACTAGCGGGAGGGGTTTGGAGCAGTACTTC.

The V call is TRBV29-1, the J call TRBJ2-3; D tentatively fits TRBD1 or TRBD2 (5 bases each). Deletions cut 1 base from V and 6 bases from J, with 11 bases between. The CDR3 extends over 13 amino acids. The germline V gene has CDR1 SQVTM and CDR2 ANQGSEA. Here the CDR3 DNA reads TGCAGCGTTGAAGTTAATGAGGGGGATACGCAGTATTTT. Its translation: CSVEVNEGDTQYF.

This clone was detected only once. V is TRBV5-1 and J is TRBJ2-5, with TRBD1 matching over 7 bases. Germline V gene lookup returns CDR1 SGHRS and CDR2 YFSETQ. J gave up 5 bases and V 4 bases, and 8 bases lay outside the gene matches. The CDR3 is 14 amino acids. The CDR3 is CASSLGQVSETQYF. The CDR3 DNA follows: TGCGCCAGCAGCCTCGGACAGGTCTCCGAGACCCAGTACTTC.

In this sample, this clone turned up once. The V gene is TRBV18, the J gene TRBJ2-4; D might be TRBD2 (5 bases). Germline V gives CDR1 KGHSH, CDR2 LQKENI. The V end lost 0 bases, the J end lost 7 bases, and 13 bases lay between the germline ends. The CDR3 consists of 15 residues. The CDR3 DNA follows: TGTGCCAGCTCACCACCGAATCGCGGGCGGAACATTCAGTACTTC. It codes for CASSPPNRGRNIQYF.

The rearrangement uses TRBV7-2 and TRBJ2-2; a weak D match, TRBD1 (6 bases). Deletions cut 6 bases from V and 4 bases from J, with 15 bases between. Germline CDR1 is SGHTA and CDR2 is FQGNSA. The CDR3 contains 15 residues. The CDR3 here is CASSLDSEVTGELFF. CDR3 nucleotides: TGTGCCAGCAGTTTGGACAGCGAGGTCACCGGGGAGCTGTTTTTT.

This chain joins TRBV18 and TRBJ1-5, with unresolved D. The germline V gene has CDR1 KGHSH and CDR2 LQKENI. The V and J ends lost 3 bases and 2 bases respectively, with 14 bases between them. The CDR3 runs 16 residues. The CDR3 nucleotides read TGTGCCAGCTCACCTACTGGGAAAGAGGGCAATCAGCCCCAGCATTTT. Protein product: CASSPTGKEGNQPQHF.

The rearrangement links TRBV7-2 to TRBJ2-7; 7 positions agree with TRBD2. Germline V gene lookup returns CDR1 SGHTA and CDR2 FQGNSA. With 1 base clipped from V and 3 bases from J, the junction kept 6 bases outside the gene matches. The CDR3 length is 15 residues. CDR3 DNA: TGTGCCAGCAGCTTAGTTCGCATAGCGGGCTACGAGCAGTACTTC. It yields the protein CASSLVRIAGYEQYF.

The chain uses TRBV6-6 and TRBJ2-5; 9 bases agree with TRBD1. The CDR3 contains 16 residues. The J segment lost 6 bases and the V segment lost 4 bases, leaving 12 bases of the junction unmatched. From germline, CDR1 is MNHNY and CDR2 SVGAGI (reference sequence). Written as DNA, the CDR3 is TGTGCCAGCAGTTTTGGTCGTGGGACAGGGAAAAAGACCCAGTACTTC. This sequence encodes CASSFGRGTGKKTQYF.

This clone was seen only once. The chain has TRBV7-2 and TRBJ2-5; D gene unclear. The V gene lost 7 bases and the J gene lost 4 bases, with 13 bases spanning the gap. The CDR3 extends over 13 amino acids. The germline V gene encodes CDR1 SGHTA and CDR2 FQGNSA. Here the CDR3 DNA reads TGTGCCAGCACCTCGTTGGCTCGAGAGACCCAGTACTTC. It is translated as CASTSLARETQYF.

The chain uses TRBV15 and TRBJ1-4; D remains ambiguous. Between the trimmed V and J ends, which lost 4 bases and 4 bases, there was a span of 13 bases. CDR1 and CDR2 (germline): LNHNV, YYDKDF (reference sequence). This CDR3 has 15 amino acids. CDR3 sequence (DNA): TGTGCCACCAGCACCCTTGGCGGGGATAATGAAAAACTGTTTTTT. Translating it yields CATSTLGGDNEKLFF.

V gene TRBV7-9 combines with J gene TRBJ2-3, with D uncertain. V lost 0 bases and J lost 3, with 7 bases in between. Germline CDR1 and CDR2: SEHNR and FQNEAQ (reference sequence). The CDR3 contains 14 residues. The chain's CDR3 is CASSLAIGTDTQYF. In DNA form, the CDR3 reads TGTGCCAGCAGCTTAGCGATCGGGACAGATACGCAGTATTTT.

This clone was seen once. The chain joins TRBV25-1 to TRBJ1-2; weak D call: TRBD1 (6 bases). Germline loops: CDR1 MGHDK, CDR2 SYGVNS. V lost 6 bases to trimming and J lost 4 bases, with 15 bases between them. The CDR3 consists of 14 residues. In DNA form, the CDR3 reads TGTGCCAGCAGCTCCTCTCAGGGGCTCTATGGCTACACCTTC. Translation gives CASSSSQGLYGYTF.

Concerning this clone: Distinct nucleotide sequences in the sample also encode this CDR3. J is TRBJ2-1 and V is TRBV19; 12 bases fit TRBD2. The V and J ends lost 4 bases and 7 bases, in that order; junction bases with no gene match: 2. Germline V gives CDR1 LNHDA, CDR2 SQIVND (reference sequence). The CDR3 has 14 amino acids. CDR3 bases: TGTGCCAGTAGTACTAGCGGGAGGGGTAATGAGCAGTTCTTC. Translated, it gives CASSTSGRGNEQFF. Complete variable domain (other parts from reference TRBV19 and TRBJ2-1): DGGITQSPKYLFRKEGQNVTLSCEQNLNHDAMYWYRQDPGQGLRLIYYSQIVNDFQKGDIAEGYSVSREKKESFPLTVTSAQKNPTAFYLCASSTSGRGNEQFFGPGTRLTVL.

V gene TRBV7-3 combines with J gene TRBJ2-2, with 12 bases identical to TRBD2. CDR3 length: 15 amino acids. V lost 5 bases to trimming and J lost 5 bases; unmatched junction nucleotides: 3. Per germline, CDR1 SGHTA and CDR2 FQGTGA. CDR3 in amino acids: CASSLAGGPTGELFF. CDR3 coding DNA: TGTGCCAGCAGCCTAGCGGGAGGGCCGACCGGGGAGCTGTTTTTT.

The V call is TRBV19, the J call TRBJ2-2; 9 nucleotides line up with TRBD1. The CDR3 has 13 residues. V gave up 10 bases and J gave up 6 bases; unmatched junction bases: 6. Germline V gene sequence: CDR1 LNHDA, CDR2 SQIVND (reference sequence). CDR3 sequence reads: CATRDRAPGELFF. CDR3 DNA: TGTGCCACTCGGGACAGGGCCCCCGGGGAGCTGTTTTTT.

V usage is TRBV2 and J usage is TRBJ2-7, with D uncertain. V dropped 2 bases and J dropped 0 bases, with 8 bases sitting between them. Looked up from germline, CDR1 is SNHLY and CDR2 is FYNNEI. The CDR3 contains 14 residues. The CDR3 DNA reads TGTGCCAGCAGTGAAAACTTCGTCTCCTACGAGCAGTACTTC. This translates into CASSENFVSYEQYF.

In this sample, this clone turned up a few times. The chain employs TRBV18 and TRBJ2-5; perhaps TRBD2 as D (5 bases). This CDR3 has 13 amino acids. The V gene's germline CDR1 is KGHSH and CDR2 LQKENI. The V end lost 6 bases, the J end lost 4 bases, and 12 bases lay between the germline ends. For the CDR3, the DNA is TGTGCCAGCTCCCTTGGAGGCGGAGAGACCCAGTACTTC. This codes for CASSLGGGETQYF.

In its sample, this clone was seen once. The V and J genes are TRBV27 and TRBJ2-3; D unclear. CDR1 and CDR2 from the germline V gene are MNHEY and SMNVEV (reference sequence). This CDR3 has 12 residues. V shed 5 bases and J shed 8 bases, with 11 bases lying between them. CDR3: CASSTAGSTQYF. CDR3 in DNA: TGTGCCAGCAGTACAGCAGGTTCTACGCAGTATTTT.

The rearrangement uses TRBV6-6 and TRBJ2-7, with TRBD1 matching 10 bases. Germline V lookup: CDR1 MNHNY, CDR2 SVGAGI (reference sequence). J gave up 2 bases and V 5 bases, and 3 bases lay outside the gene matches. The CDR3 contains 14 residues. The DNA for the CDR3 is TGTGCCAGCAGTGACGACAGGGGGCCCTACGAGCAGTACTTC. It codes for CASSDDRGPYEQYF.

The chain links TRBV5-1 to TRBJ2-2; a weak D match, TRBD1 (7 bases). Germline CDR1 SGHRS, CDR2 YFSETQ. The CDR3 spans 16 residues. Trimming shortened V by 0 bases and J by 5 bases, and 14 bases separated the two germline ends. CDR3 sequence reads: CASSLEAGGFTGELFF. The CDR3 coding sequence is TGCGCCAGCAGCTTGGAGGCAGGGGGGTTTACCGGGGAGCTGTTTTTT.

The chain has TRBV11-2 and TRBJ2-3; 11 bases are a match to TRBD2. CDR3 length: 16 residues. In germline, CDR1 is SGHAT, CDR2 FQNNGV. J was trimmed by 4 bases and V by 5 bases; bases with no gene match: 8. CDR3 in amino acids: CASSTGWTSGSDTQYF. CDR3 in DNA: TGTGCCAGCAGCACGGGGTGGACTAGCGGGTCAGATACGCAGTATTTT.

The genes are TRBV7-9 and TRBJ2-7; the match to TRBD1 covers 7 bases. Germline V lookup: CDR1 SEHNR, CDR2 FQNEAQ (reference sequence). V dropped 5 bases and J dropped 2; count of bases not matched to a gene: 9. The CDR3 is made up of 15 amino acids. As DNA, the CDR3 is TGTGCCAGCAGCATCTCCGGGACAGTTGCCTACGAGCAGTACTTC. Encoded protein: CASSISGTVAYEQYF.